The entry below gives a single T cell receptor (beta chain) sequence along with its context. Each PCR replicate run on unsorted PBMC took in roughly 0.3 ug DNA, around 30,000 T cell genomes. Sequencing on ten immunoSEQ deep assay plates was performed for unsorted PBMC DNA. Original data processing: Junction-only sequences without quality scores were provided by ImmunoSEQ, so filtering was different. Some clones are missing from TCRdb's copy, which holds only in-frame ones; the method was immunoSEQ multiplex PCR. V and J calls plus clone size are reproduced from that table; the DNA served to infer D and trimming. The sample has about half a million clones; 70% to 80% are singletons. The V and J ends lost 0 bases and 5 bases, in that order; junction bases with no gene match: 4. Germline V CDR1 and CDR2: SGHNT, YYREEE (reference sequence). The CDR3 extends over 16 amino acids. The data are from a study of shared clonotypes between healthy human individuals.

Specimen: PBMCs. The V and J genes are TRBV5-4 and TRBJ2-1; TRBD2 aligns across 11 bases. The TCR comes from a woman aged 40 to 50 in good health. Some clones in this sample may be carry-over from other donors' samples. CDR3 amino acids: CASSLGKTSGNNEQFF. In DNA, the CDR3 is TGTGCCAGCAGCTTGGGGAAGACTAGCGGGAACAATGAGCAGTTCTTC. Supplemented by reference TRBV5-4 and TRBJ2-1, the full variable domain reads ETGVTQSPTHLIKTRGQQVTLRCSSQSGHNTVSWYQQALGQGPQFIFQYYREEENGRGNFPPRFSGLQFPNYSSELNVNALELDDSALYLCASSLGKTSGNNEQFFGPGTRLTVL.